This T cell receptor (beta chain) was captured by sequencing in a study of blood T cell repertoires in COVID-19 (dated by TCRdb to 2020 to 2022). For the study in its entirety: Samples from collaborators originated in the United States, Italy and Spain and spanned both the acute and convalescent phases of COVID-19. The material from the prospective study consisted of cDNA or gDNA derived from T cells, B-cell-depleted T cells, or PBMCs. Subjects who had been exposed to COVID-19, were actively infected with it, or had recovered from it provided the deeply sampled blood TCRbeta repertoires that made up the dataset. The repertoires were made available in a free public database intended to serve as a resource for research on the immune response to SARS-CoV-2. Samples were obtained from the ongoing ImmuneRACE study (first 160 participants) and from about 1,300 subjects provided by 6 global collaborators. The sample metadata nearly always contained a de-identified subject ID, COVID-19 status, age in years and sex. Where available, HLA class I and class II types were taken from metadata supplied by the sample provider and were not determined by assay-based typing.

TCRbeta CDR3 regions were amplified from genomic DNA by means of the immunoSEQ Assay, a bias-controlled multiplex PCR. On the authors' methods: Nucleated cell counts per sample were estimated from amplification of reference gene primers within the assay. To quantify the absolute abundance of each unique TCRbeta CDR3 rearrangement, sequence reads were collapsed and filtered. For each sample, productive Simpson clonality was calculated as the square root of Simpson's diversity index over productive rearrangements. As stored in TCRdb, this immuneACCESS dataset retains in-frame rearrangements with V and J assigned. A fraction of the clones does not appear; measured against another copy, unresolved V genes explain less than half of the discrepancy, and the remainder lacks a known reason. D and trimming come from the DNA, and the V and J calls and clone size come from that table. The sample table shows approximately 100,000 clones, and 80% to 90% are seen once. 11% of the sample lies in the top ten.

The collaborating institutions used their own protocols to collect whole blood in K2EDTA tubes. For TCRbeta analysis, collaborators shipped samples as frozen whole blood, isolated PBMCs, or DNA extracted from either of those sample types. The V and J ends are trimmed by 5 bases and 0 bases, leaving 10 bases between them. The germline V gene gives CDR1 as SQVTM and CDR2 as ANQGSEA. The CDR3 numbers 13 residues from cysteine through phenylalanine. The DNA shown is the 39-base CDR3, in frame from base 1. Details on this clone: Its cognate antigen has yet to be identified. Base qualities are not provided; no much larger clone lies one nucleotide away.

The paper's findings and limits, for the study overall: How much clinical and demographic metadata was included differed by source and by participant, and the metadata was provided uncurated.

The sequenced material came from peripheral blood. The TCR sequence derives from a woman aged 25 to 39 with acute or convalescent COVID-19. Recombination connected TRBV29-1 to TRBJ1-1; the D gene remains uncertain. The CDR3 corresponds to CSVRWSMNTEAFF. In nucleotide form, the sequence is TGCAGCGTTCGGTGGAGCATGAACACTGAAGCTTTCTTT.